These 25 T cell receptor beta chains came from one sample sequenced in a study of CD8 T cells in ankylosing spondylitis. TCRdb re-analysed the 5' RACE reads in MiXCR, keeping a single row per CDR3 protein. The sample records about 160,000 distinct CDR3 sequences, around 16% being singletons. Sequenced material: blood, either unsorted or a sorted T cell fraction (not recorded which). The receptors stem from a male donor with ankylosing spondylitis or in good health (not recorded which).

The rearrangement uses TRBV7-2 and TRBJ2-6; no clear D gene. Germline V gene data show CDR1 as SGHTA and CDR2 as FQGNSA. The CDR3 totals 15 residues. Trimming left V 6 bases short and J 0 bases short, with 9 bases between. CDR3 coding DNA: TGTGCCAGCAGGCCGACGGGCTCTGGGGCCAACGTCCTGACTTTC. Its protein product is CASRPTGSGANVLTF.

This clonotype was counted at least ten times. The J gene is TRBJ2-5, the V gene TRBV12-3 or TRBV12-4, with unresolved D. Trimming took 2 bases from V and 0 from J, leaving 7 bases between them. The CDR3 loop spans 14 amino acids. Here the CDR3 DNA reads TGTGCCAGCAGTTTACGGGCAGACCAAGAGACCCAGTACTTC. Its protein product is CASSLRADQETQYF.

This clonotype came up many times. This chain links TRBV7-8 with TRBJ2-1; 10 nucleotides match TRBD2. The CDR3 contains 14 residues. Trimming took 3 bases from V and 7 from J; bases not matched to a gene: 3. The germline gives CDR1 SGHVS, CDR2 FQNEAQ. The CDR3 sequence: CASSFRGLANEQFF. CDR3 in DNA: TGTGCCAGCAGCTTTAGGGGACTAGCGAATGAGCAGTTCTTC.

This clonotype appeared many times. The J gene is TRBJ2-1, the V gene TRBV20-1, with D perhaps matching TRBD2 (6 bases). The CDR3 sequence is 19 residues long. The V end lost 0 bases, the J end lost 5 bases, and 26 bases lay between the germline ends. Looked up from germline, CDR1 is DFQATT and CDR2 is SNEGSKA (reference sequence). CDR3 sequence reads: CSARDPLRPRDPNDNEQFF. The CDR3 coding sequence is TGCAGTGCTAGAGATCCCCTCCGGCCGCGGGACCCGAACGACAATGAGCAGTTCTTC.

The chain employs TRBV7-2 and TRBJ2-1; D not resolved. The ends were cut back, 3 bases at V and 8 bases at J, with 5 bases in the middle. The CDR3 totals 11 residues. CDR1 SGHTA and CDR2 FQGNSA come from the germline V gene. CDR3 region: CASSFRYEQFF. The CDR3, as DNA: TGTGCCAGCAGCTTTAGATATGAGCAGTTCTTC.

Remarks on this clonotype: This may be a read error: a much more frequent sequence differs by one nucleotide. The gene calls are TRBV5-6 and TRBJ2-1, with D uncertain. The CDR3 is made up of 14 amino acids. Trimming left V 0 bases short and J 3 bases short, with 7 bases between. Looked up from germline, CDR1 is SGHDT and CDR2 is YYEEEE. CDR3 DNA: TGTGCCAGCAGCTTGGACCCGAACTACAATGAGCAGTTCTTC. It encodes CASSLDPNYNEQFF. Filled out from reference TRBV5-6 and TRBJ2-1, the complete variable domain reads DAGVTQSPTHLIKTRGQQVTLRCSPKSGHDTVSWYQQALGQGPQFIFQYYEEEERQRGNFPDRFSGHQFPNYSSELNVNALLLGDSALYLCASSLDPNYNEQFFGPGTRLTVL.

This chain uses TRBV7-9 with TRBJ2-6; the D is unclear. The length of the CDR3 is 15 residues. In germline, CDR1 is SEHNR, CDR2 FQNEAQ (reference sequence). With 1 base removed from V and 0 bases from J, the gap between germline ends came to 4 bases. The DNA of the CDR3 is TGTGCCAGCAGCTTAGACGTCTCTGGGGCCAACGTCCTGACTTTC. This encodes CASSLDVSGANVLTF.

The chain employs TRBV5-1 and TRBJ2-5; TRBD1 aligns across 8 bases. The germline V gene has CDR1 SGHRS and CDR2 YFSETQ. CDR3 length equals 15 residues. With V trimmed by 3 bases and J by 4 bases, 8 bases remained unmatched. CDR3 region: CASSSGGPSRETQYF. The CDR3 DNA follows: TGCGCCAGCAGCTCAGGGGGCCCGTCGAGAGAGACCCAGTACTTC. Supplemented by reference TRBV5-1 and TRBJ2-5, the full variable domain reads KAGVTQTPRYLIKTRGQQVTLSCSPISGHRSVSWYQQTPGQGLQFLFEYFSETQRNKGNFPGRFSGRQFSNSRSEMNVSTLELGDSALYLCASSSGGPSRETQYFGPGTRLLVL.

This clonotype was detected a few times. The chain couples TRBV9 to TRBJ2-7; 9 bases map to TRBD1. This CDR3 region has 14 residues. V was clipped by 4 bases and J by 7 bases; unmatched bases: 9. Germline CDR1 SGDLS, CDR2 YYNGEE. CDR3 loop: CASSTQGAQGEQYF. CDR3 coding DNA: TGTGCCAGCAGCACACAGGGGGCCCAGGGAGAGCAGTACTTC.

This clonotype was picked up many times. The chain joins TRBV5-4 to TRBJ1-6; D is unclear. Trimming shortened V by 2 bases and J by 9 bases, and 15 bases separated the two germline ends. CDR1 SGHNT and CDR2 YYREEE come from the germline V gene (reference sequence). The CDR3 totals 15 residues. CDR3 in amino acids: CASSFTGRDGSPLHF. For the CDR3, the DNA is TGTGCCAGCAGCTTTACCGGGAGAGATGGTTCACCCCTCCACTTT.

This clonotype was recorded many times. This sequence joins TRBV5-1 and TRBJ1-1; 7 positions match TRBD1. This CDR3 has 15 amino acids. J gave up 1 base and V 0 bases, and 3 bases lay outside the gene matches. The germline gives CDR1 SGHRS, CDR2 YFSETQ. The CDR3 loop reads CASSLVGQPNTEAFF. CDR3 in DNA: TGCGCCAGCAGCTTGGTGGGACAGCCGAACACTGAAGCTTTCTTT.

This clonotype appeared many times. The genes are TRBV12-3 or TRBV12-4 and TRBJ2-2; TRBD2 matches 10 bases. CDR3 size: 15 residues. After removal of 8 bases from V and 4 bases from J, the junction contained 7 bases not matched to a gene. CDR3 residues: CASQSSGGITGELFF. CDR3 sequence (DNA): TGTGCCAGCCAGTCTAGCGGGGGAATCACCGGGGAGCTGTTTTTT.

This clonotype came up a few times. The V call is TRBV9, the J call TRBJ2-7; TRBD2 matches at 10 bases. Germline CDR1 reads SGDLS; CDR2 reads YYNGEE. The CDR3 has 15 amino acids. With V trimmed by 5 bases and J by 7 bases, 12 bases remained unmatched. CDR3 DNA sequence: TGTGCCAGCAGTAGCACCACTAGCGGGACTGGAGAGCAGTACTTC. It is translated as CASSSTTSGTGEQYF.

This clonotype was observed at least ten times. The rearrangement joins TRBV7-8 to TRBJ2-7; D not certain. There are 13 residues in the CDR3. Germline CDR1 is SGHVS and CDR2 is FQNEAQ. V dropped 1 base and J dropped 1 base, with 5 bases sitting between them. The CDR3 region has the DNA TGTGCCAGCAGCTTAGAGAGGTCCTACGAGCAGTACTTC. The encoded protein is CASSLERSYEQYF.

This rearrangement joins TRBV6-1 to TRBJ1-3; D is uncertain. Trimming stripped 6 bases from V and 4 bases from J, with 16 bases between. The CDR3 totals 15 residues. Germline CDR1 and CDR2: MNHNS and SASEGT. This CDR3 is CASSLISPSGNTIYF. In DNA, the CDR3 is TGTGCCAGCAGCCTTATAAGTCCGTCCGGAAACACCATATATTTT.

This chain uses TRBV20-1 with TRBJ2-1, with D unclear. The length of the CDR3 is 15 residues. Germline V gene data show CDR1 as DFQATT and CDR2 as SNEGSKA (reference sequence). V was cut by 6 bases and J by 0 bases, with 15 bases left in between. The CDR3 loop is CSASRPSSSYNEQFF. In DNA, the CDR3 is TGCAGTGCCTCCCGACCCAGTAGCTCCTACAATGAGCAGTTCTTC.

The rearrangement links TRBV28 to TRBJ2-5; D gene ambiguous. CDR3 length equals 16 residues. Trimming took off 7 bases at V and 2 bases at J, with 20 bases between the two ends. Germline CDR1 reads MDHEN; CDR2 reads SYDVKM. The DNA of the CDR3 is TGTGCCAGCATTGCGCAGCAACAAATTTTTCAAGAGACCCAGTACTTC. This translates into CASIAQQQIFQETQYF.

This clonotype was recorded many times. This sequence joins TRBV3-1 and TRBJ2-2; 9 nucleotides match TRBD2. Germline V gene lookup returns CDR1 LGHDT and CDR2 YNNKEL (reference sequence). Trimming cost V 2 bases and J 0 bases; bases outside gene matches: 4. The CDR3 loop spans 17 amino acids. The CDR3 DNA follows: TGTGCCAGCAGCCAACTAGCGGGACGCGCGAACACCGGGGAGCTGTTTTTT. Its translation is CASSQLAGRANTGELFF.

This clonotype was seen a few times. The chain carries TRBV5-6 and TRBJ2-3; 9 positions agree with TRBD2. The V gene's germline CDR1 is SGHDT and CDR2 YYEEEE. The CDR3 spans 16 residues. V lost 7 bases and J lost 3; bases outside the gene matches: 12. This CDR3 is CASGTGASGRTDTQYF. CDR3 bases: TGTGCCAGCGGCACTGGGGCGAGCGGGAGGACAGATACGCAGTATTTT.

The chain links TRBV7-9 to TRBJ2-1; 8 bases agree with TRBD2. The CDR3 covers 14 residues. V lost 8 bases to trimming and J lost 5 bases; unmatched junction nucleotides: 8. The germline V gene encodes CDR1 SEHNR and CDR2 FQNEAQ (reference sequence). CDR3: CASRPTSGHNEQFF. CDR3 nucleotides: TGTGCCAGCCGCCCCACTAGCGGTCACAATGAGCAGTTCTTC. The variable domain in full, completed from reference TRBV7-9 and TRBJ2-1, reads DTGVSQNPRHKITKRGQNVTFRCDPISEHNRLYWYRQTLGQGPEFLTYFQNEAQLEKSRLLSDRFSAERPKGSFSTLEIQRTEQGDSAMYLCASRPTSGHNEQFFGPGTRLTVL.

This chain connects TRBV23-1 to TRBJ2-5; D gene unclear. TRBV23-1 is given ORF status, its function remaining uncertain. The germline V and J ends were trimmed by 4 bases and 4 bases, with 16 bases remaining between them. The CDR3 sequence is 15 residues long. The CDR3 loop reads CASSPPTDSSETQYF. The CDR3, as DNA: TGCGCCAGCAGTCCCCCAACGGATTCGTCAGAGACCCAGTACTTC.

This clonotype was seen ten or more times. V and J are TRBV5-1 and TRBJ2-7, with TRBD1 identical over 8 bases. J gave up 3 bases and V 5 bases, and 10 bases lay outside the gene matches. This CDR3 spans 15 amino acids. The germline CDR1 and CDR2 sequences are SGHRS and YFSETQ. The CDR3 here is CASSTRTGQGYEQYF. The DNA of the CDR3 is TGCGCCAGCAGTACTAGGACAGGGCAGGGCTACGAGCAGTACTTC.

This clonotype was counted a single time. The rearrangement links TRBV7-9 to TRBJ2-7, with D perhaps TRBD1 (6 bases). The CDR3 loop spans 15 amino acids. In germline, CDR1 is SEHNR, CDR2 FQNEAQ (reference sequence). V was clipped by 5 bases and J by 0 bases, with 14 bases between them. CDR3 coding DNA: TGTGCCAGCAGCCCCAACAGGGCCCTCTCCTACGAGCAGTACTTC. It is translated as CASSPNRALSYEQYF.

The sample holds many counts of this clonotype. This sequence joins TRBV6-2 or TRBV6-3 and TRBJ2-2; D might be TRBD2 (5 bases). V lost 7 bases, J lost 2 bases, and 14 bases lay in between. CDR3 length: 15 residues. Germline V lookup: CDR1 MNHEY, CDR2 SVGEGT. CDR3 sequence: CASTIRGGNTGELFF. DNA of the CDR3: TGTGCCAGCACCATACGGGGTGGAAACACCGGGGAGCTGTTTTTT.

The V and J genes are TRBV19 and TRBJ2-2; 12 bases agree with TRBD2. Germline V CDR1 and CDR2: LNHDA, SQIVND (reference sequence). CDR3 length: 17 amino acids. Trimming cost V 4 bases and J 0 bases; bases outside gene matches: 3. The CDR3 DNA reads as TGTGCCAGTAGTACGGGACTAGCGGGTGCGAACACCGGGGAGCTGTTTTTT. Protein product: CASSTGLAGANTGELFF.